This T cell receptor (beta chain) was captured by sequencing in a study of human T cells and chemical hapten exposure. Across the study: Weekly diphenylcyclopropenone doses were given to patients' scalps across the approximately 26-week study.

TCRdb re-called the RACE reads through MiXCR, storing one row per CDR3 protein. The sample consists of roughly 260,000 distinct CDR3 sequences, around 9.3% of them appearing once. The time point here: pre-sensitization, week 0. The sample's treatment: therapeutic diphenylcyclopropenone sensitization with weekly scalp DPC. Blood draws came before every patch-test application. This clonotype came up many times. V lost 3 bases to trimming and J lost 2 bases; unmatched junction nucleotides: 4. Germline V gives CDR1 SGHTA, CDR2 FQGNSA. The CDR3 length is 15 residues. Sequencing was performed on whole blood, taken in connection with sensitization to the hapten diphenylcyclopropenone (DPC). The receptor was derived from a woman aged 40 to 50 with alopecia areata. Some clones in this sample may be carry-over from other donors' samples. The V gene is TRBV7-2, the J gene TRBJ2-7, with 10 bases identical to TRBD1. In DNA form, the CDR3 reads TGTGCCAGCAGCTTTACCGGGACAGGGGCCTACGAGCAGTACTTC. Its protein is CASSFTGTGAYEQYF. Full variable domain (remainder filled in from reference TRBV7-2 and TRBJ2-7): GAGVSQSPSNKVTEKGKDVELRCDPISGHTALYWYRQSLGQGLEFLIYFQGNSAPDKSGLPSDRFSAERTGGSVSTLTIQRTQQEDSAVYLCASSFTGTGAYEQYFGPGTRLTVT.